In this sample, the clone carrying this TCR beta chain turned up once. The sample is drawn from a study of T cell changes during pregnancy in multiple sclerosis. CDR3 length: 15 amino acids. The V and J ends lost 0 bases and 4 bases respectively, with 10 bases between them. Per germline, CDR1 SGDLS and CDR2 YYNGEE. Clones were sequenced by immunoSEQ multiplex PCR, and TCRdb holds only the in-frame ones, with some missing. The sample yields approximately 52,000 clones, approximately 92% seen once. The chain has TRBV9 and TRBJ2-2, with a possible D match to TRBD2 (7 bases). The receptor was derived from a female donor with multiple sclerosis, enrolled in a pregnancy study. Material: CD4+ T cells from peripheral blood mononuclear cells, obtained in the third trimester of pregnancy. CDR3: CASSVEGGATGELFF. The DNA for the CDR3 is TGTGCCAGCAGCGTAGAGGGGGGGGCCACCGGGGAGCTGTTTTTT.